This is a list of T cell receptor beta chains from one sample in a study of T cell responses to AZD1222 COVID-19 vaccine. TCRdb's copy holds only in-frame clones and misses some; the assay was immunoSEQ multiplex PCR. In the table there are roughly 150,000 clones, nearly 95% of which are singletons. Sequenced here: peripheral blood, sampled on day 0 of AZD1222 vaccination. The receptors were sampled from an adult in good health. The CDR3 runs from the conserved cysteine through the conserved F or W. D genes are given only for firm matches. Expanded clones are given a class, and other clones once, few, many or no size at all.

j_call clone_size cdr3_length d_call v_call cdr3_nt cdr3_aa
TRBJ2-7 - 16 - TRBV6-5 TGTGCCAGCAGTTACTCGTGGTGGGGGCTCTGGTACGAGCAGTACTTC CASSYSWWGLWYEQYF
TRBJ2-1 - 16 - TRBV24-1 TGTGCCACCAGTGATGGGGACATACGGGCCTACAATGAGCAGTTCTTC CATSDGDIRAYNEQFF
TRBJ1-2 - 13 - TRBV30 TGTGCCTGGGGTGTATTGACAGACTATGGCTACACCTTC CAWGVLTDYGYTF
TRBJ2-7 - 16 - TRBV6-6 TGTGCCAGCAGTTACGTAGCCAGGCCAAGCTCCTACGAGCAGTACTTC CASSYVARPSSYEQYF
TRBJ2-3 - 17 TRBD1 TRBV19 TGTGCCAGTACCAACTACGGGACAGGACTGAGCACAGATACGCAGTATTTT CASTNYGTGLSTDTQYF
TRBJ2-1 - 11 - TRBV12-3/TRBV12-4 TGTGCCAGCAGCCTTGCCAATGAGCAGTTCTTC CASSLANEQFF
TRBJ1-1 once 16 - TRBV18 TGTGCCAGCTCACCTAACTCCGGGACGGCGAACACTGAAGCTTTCTTT CASSPNSGTANTEAFF
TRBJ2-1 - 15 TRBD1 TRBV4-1 TGCGCCAGCAGCCACGCTCTGGACAGGGGCAGTGAGCAGTTCTTC CASSHALDRGSEQFF
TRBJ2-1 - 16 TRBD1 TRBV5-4 TGTGCCAGCAGCCATGGACAGGCGAGCTCCTACAATGAGCAGTTCTTC CASSHGQASSYNEQFF
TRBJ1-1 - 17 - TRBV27 TGTGCCAGCAGTTATCTACCCGGTGGGGGCGGAAGGACTGAAGCTTTCTTT CASSYLPGGGGRTEAFF
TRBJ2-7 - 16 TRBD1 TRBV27 TGTGCCAGCAGTTACTTGACAGGGAAGGGTTCCTACGAGCAGTACTTC CASSYLTGKGSYEQYF
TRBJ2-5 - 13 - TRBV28 TGTGCCAGCAGTTTAGTGGGGGAAGAGACCCAGTACTTC CASSLVGEETQYF
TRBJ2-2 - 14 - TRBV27 TGTGCCAGCAGTCAAACACTTATCACCGGGGAGCTGTTTTTT CASSQTLITGELFF
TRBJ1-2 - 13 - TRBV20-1 TGCAGTGCTAGTCCCGAGGACGTCTATGGCTACACCTTC CSASPEDVYGYTF
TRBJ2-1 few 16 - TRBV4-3 TGCGCCAGCAGCCAAGTACTCCAGGGGAGTTACAATGAGCAGTTCTTC CASSQVLQGSYNEQFF
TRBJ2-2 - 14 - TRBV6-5 TGTGCCAGCAGTTTCCAACAGAACACCGGGGAGCTGTTTTTT CASSFQQNTGELFF
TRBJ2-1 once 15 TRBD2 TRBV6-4 TGTGCCAGCAGTGAGGCAGCGGGGGGGACCGATGAGCAGTTCTTC CASSEAAGGTDEQFF
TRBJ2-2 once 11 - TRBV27 TGTGCCAACAAAAACACCGGGGAGCTGTTTTTT CANKNTGELFF
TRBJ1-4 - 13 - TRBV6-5 TGTGCCAGCAGGGCTGCAACTAATGAAAAACTGTTTTTT CASRAATNEKLFF
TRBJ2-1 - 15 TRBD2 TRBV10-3 TGTGCCATCAGTGACTCGACTAGCGGAAACAATGAGCAGTTCTTC CAISDSTSGNNEQFF
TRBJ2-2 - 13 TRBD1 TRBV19 TGTGCCACCCGACAGGGGTGGACCGGGGAGCTGTTTTTT CATRQGWTGELFF
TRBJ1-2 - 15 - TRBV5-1 TGCGCCAGCAGCTTGGATATAGGGCCTAACTATGGCTACACCTTC CASSLDIGPNYGYTF
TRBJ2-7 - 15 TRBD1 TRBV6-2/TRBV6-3 TGTGCCAGCACCCCCCGGGGACAGGGCTTTGGAGAGCAGTACTTC CASTPRGQGFGEQYF
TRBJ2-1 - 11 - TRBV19 TGTGCCAGTAGTATAGCGTGGGAGCAGTTCTTC CASSIAWEQFF
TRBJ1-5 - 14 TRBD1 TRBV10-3 TGTGCCATCAGTGAGTCACAGGGGGCTCAGCCCCAGCATTTT CAISESQGAQPQHF
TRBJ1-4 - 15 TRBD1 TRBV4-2 TGTGCCAGCAGCCAGCTGGGACAGCCTAATGAAAAACTGTTTTTT CASSQLGQPNEKLFF
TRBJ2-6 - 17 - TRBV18 TGTGCCAGCTCACCAGGGGTCATAGGCTCTGGGGCCAACGTCCTGACTTTC CASSPGVIGSGANVLTF
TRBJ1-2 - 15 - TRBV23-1 TGCGCCAGCAGTCCCCGGATGGGGGCAAGGTATGGCTACACCTTC CASSPRMGARYGYTF
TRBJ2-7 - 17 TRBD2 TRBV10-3 TGTGCCATCAGTGAGTCCCTAGCGGGGGAGCTAACCTACGAGCAGTACTTC CAISESLAGELTYEQYF
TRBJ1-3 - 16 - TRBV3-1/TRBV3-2 TGTGCCAGCAGCATTAACCCAGGGAACTCTGGAAACACCATATATTTT CASSINPGNSGNTIYF
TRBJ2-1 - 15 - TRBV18 TGTGCCAGCTCACAAGAAGGACCCGCGGGGTATGAGCAGTTCTTC CASSQEGPAGYEQFF
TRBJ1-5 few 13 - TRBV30 TGTGCCTGGAGTATGGGGAGCAATCAGCCCCAGCATTTT CAWSMGSNQPQHF
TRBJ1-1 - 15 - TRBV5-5 TGTGCCAGCAGCTCCCCGAGGGTTCGGGACACTGAAGCTTTCTTT CASSSPRVRDTEAFF
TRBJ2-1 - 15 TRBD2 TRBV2 TGTGCCAGCAGTGGTCGAGCGGGAGCGGACAATGAGCAGTTCTTC CASSGRAGADNEQFF
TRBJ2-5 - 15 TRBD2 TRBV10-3 TGTGCCATCAGTGAGTACCTCGGACTAGTTCAGACCCAGTACTTC CAISEYLGLVQTQYF
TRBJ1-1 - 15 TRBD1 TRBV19 TGTGCCAGTAGTATAGGGGGACAGGGAAGGGCTGAAGCTTTCTTT CASSIGGQGRAEAFF
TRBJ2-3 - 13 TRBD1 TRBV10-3 TGTGCCACCCGTGGGCCAGGGGGACATACGCAGTATTTT CATRGPGGHTQYF
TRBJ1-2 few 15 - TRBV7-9 TGTGCCAGCAGCTTAGTTACGGGGGCGCACTATGGCTACACCTTC CASSLVTGAHYGYTF
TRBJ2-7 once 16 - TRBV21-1 TGTGCCAGCATCTCCTTAAGGGACAACAACTCCTACGAGCAGTACTTC CASISLRDNNSYEQYF
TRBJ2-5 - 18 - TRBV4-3 TGCGCCAGCAGCCAAGATAAGTGGAGGGGGTTACTCGGTGAGACCCAGTACTTC CASSQDKWRGLLGETQYF